This T cell receptor beta chain was obtained from a study of blood T cell repertoires in COVID-19. In the original processing: Amplifying reference gene primers gave estimates of nucleated cell counts. Sequencing was performed with immunoSEQ multiplex PCR; in TCRdb, only in-frame clones are kept and a portion is missing. V and J calls and clone size come straight from that table; D and trimming were deduced from the DNA. The sample holds a few hundred thousand clones; over 75% are singletons and the top ten take approximately 1.2%. Sequencing was carried out using PBMCs or T cells enriched from blood (not recorded which). The source is a man aged 25-45 years who had recovered from COVID-19.

CDR3 residues: CATSDPGTSGGTDTQYF. The CDR3 DNA reads as TGTGCCACCAGTGACCCCGGGACTAGCGGGGGTACAGATACGCAGTATTTT. The chain is built from TRBV24-1 and TRBJ2-3, with 14 positions matching TRBD2. The CDR3 has 17 residues. V lost 4 bases, J lost 3 bases, and 5 bases stayed unmatched. The germline V gene encodes CDR1 KGHDR and CDR2 SFDVKD.